The 14 T cell receptor beta chains listed next were all sequenced from one sample in a study of T cells in tuberculosis. Some clones are missing from TCRdb's copy, which holds only in-frame ones; the method was immunoSEQ multiplex PCR. The data hold 40,000 to 50,000 clones, with roughly 96% observed a single time. The material sequenced was PBMCs. These receptors were taken from a donor aged 5-35 years with latent tuberculosis or without tuberculosis infection.

The V call is TRBV5-1, the J call TRBJ2-2; 11 positions match TRBD1. This CDR3 is 17 amino acids long. Germline V gene data show CDR1 as SGHRS and CDR2 as YFSETQ. The V and J ends lost 7 bases and 3 bases, in that order; junction bases with no gene match: 11. The CDR3 loop is CASGPGTGGFDTGELFF. CDR3 nucleotides: TGCGCCAGCGGCCCCGGGACAGGGGGATTCGACACCGGGGAGCTGTTTTTT.

The V and J genes are TRBV29-1 and TRBJ2-3; D gene ambiguous. The V gene lost 4 bases and the J gene lost 3 bases, with 5 bases spanning the gap. Germline V gene lookup returns CDR1 SQVTM and CDR2 ANQGSEA. The CDR3 sequence is 11 residues long. The CDR3 DNA reads TGCAGCGTTGGTTTAACAGATACGCAGTATTTT. Protein sequence: CSVGLTDTQYF.

This sequence joins TRBV27 and TRBJ1-5; 7 positions agree with TRBD1. The trim removed 1 base at V and 5 bases at J, leaving 8 bases unmatched. CDR1 and CDR2 (germline): MNHEY, SMNVEV (reference sequence). The CDR3 consists of 16 residues. The CDR3 sequence: CASSLYGDSWDQPQHF. DNA for the CDR3: TGTGCCAGCAGTTTATATGGGGACAGTTGGGATCAGCCCCAGCATTTT.

The rearrangement links TRBV6-1 to TRBJ1-2, with 8 bases aligning to TRBD1. The V segment lost 3 bases and the J segment 7 bases; nucleotides outside the gene matches: 19. The CDR3 has 18 amino acids. Germline loops: CDR1 MNHNS, CDR2 SASEGT. CDR3: CASSDFLGQGVDGGGYTF. Written as DNA, the CDR3 is TGTGCCAGCAGTGATTTCCTAGGACAGGGAGTCGACGGAGGTGGCTACACCTTC.

The rearrangement links TRBV30 to TRBJ1-6, with a possible D match to TRBD1 (6 bases). CDR1 is GTSNPN, CDR2 SVGIG, per germline (reference sequence). The CDR3 has 15 amino acids. Trimming cost V 0 bases and J 4 bases, with 10 bases left between them. In DNA form, the CDR3 reads TGTGCCTGGAGTGTTGGACAGATATATAATTCACCCCTCCACTTT. Residues: CAWSVGQIYNSPLHF.

V is TRBV9 and J is TRBJ2-7; 7 bases are a match to TRBD1. The CDR3 spans 13 residues. Germline V gives CDR1 SGDLS, CDR2 YYNGEE. With 2 bases clipped from V and 4 bases from J, the junction kept 3 bases outside the gene matches. CDR3 in amino acids: CASSVRTGYEQYF. The CDR3 nucleotides read TGTGCCAGCAGCGTCAGGACAGGATACGAGCAGTACTTC.

The V gene is TRBV7-7, the J gene TRBJ2-1; 9 bases map to TRBD2. CDR1 is SSHAT and CDR2 is FNYEAQ in the germline V gene (reference sequence). The ends lost 0 bases at V and 7 bases at J; junction bases unmatched: 4. The CDR3 spans 15 residues. The CDR3 spells CASSLAAGGPNEQFF. CDR3 DNA sequence: TGTGCCAGCAGCTTAGCGGCGGGGGGGCCTAATGAGCAGTTCTTC.

The chain joins TRBV19 to TRBJ1-1, with a weak D call TRBD1 (6 bases). There are 13 residues in the CDR3. Germline V gives CDR1 LNHDA, CDR2 SQIVND (reference sequence). V dropped 6 bases and J dropped 7 bases, with 15 bases sitting between them. CDR3 amino acids: CASRDTGTVEAFF. As DNA, the CDR3 is TGTGCCAGTAGAGATACAGGGACCGTTGAAGCTTTCTTT.

This chain joins TRBV6-5 and TRBJ1-2; 8 bases match TRBD1. The CDR3 is 14 residues long. The germline V gene encodes CDR1 MNHEY and CDR2 SVGAGI. The V and J ends lost 6 bases and 6 bases, in that order; junction bases with no gene match: 9. For the CDR3, the DNA is TGTGCCAGCAGCGATCAGGGGGCGGGTGATGGCTACACCTTC. The encoded protein is CASSDQGAGDGYTF.

The chain employs TRBV18 and TRBJ1-5; D gene uncertain. The V gene's germline CDR1 is KGHSH and CDR2 LQKENI. The CDR3 consists of 14 residues. The germline V and J ends were trimmed by 3 bases and 3 bases, with 9 bases remaining between them. The CDR3: CASSPWQINQPQHF. Written as DNA, the CDR3 is TGTGCCAGCTCACCGTGGCAGATCAATCAGCCCCAGCATTTT. Full variable domain (remainder filled in from reference TRBV18 and TRBJ1-5): NAGVMQNPRHLVRRRGQEARLRCSPMKGHSHVYWYRQLPEEGLKFMVYLQKENIIDESGMPKERFSAEFPKEGPSILRIQQVVRGDSAAYFCASSPWQINQPQHFGDGTRLSIL.

The genes are TRBV25-1 and TRBJ1-5, with TRBD1 matching 7 bases. The CDR3 extends over 16 amino acids. The V gene's germline CDR1 is MGHDK and CDR2 SYGVNS. V gave up 7 bases and J gave up 0 bases; unmatched junction bases: 9. The CDR3 spells CASTPGTANSNQPQHF. The CDR3 DNA reads as TGTGCCAGCACCCCCGGGACAGCCAATAGCAATCAGCCCCAGCATTTT.

The gene calls are TRBV10-3 and TRBJ1-1, with D hard to call. The CDR3 length is 13 residues. V shed 10 bases and J shed 0 bases, with 12 bases lying between them. The germline gives CDR1 ENHRY, CDR2 SYGVKD. CDR3 nucleotide sequence: TGTGCCACGGAGGCCGACCTGAACACTGAAGCTTTCTTT. Its translation: CATEADLNTEAFF.

The chain carries TRBV4-1 and TRBJ2-3; the match to TRBD1 covers 8 bases. CDR1 is MGHRA, CDR2 YSYEKL, per germline. The length of the CDR3 is 17 residues. The J segment lost 0 bases and the V segment lost 4 bases, leaving 9 bases of the junction unmatched. CDR3 sequence: CASSRLITGGSTDTQYF. The CDR3 DNA sequence: TGCGCCAGCAGCCGCTTAATTACAGGGGGAAGCACAGATACGCAGTATTTT.

The rearrangement links TRBV18 to TRBJ1-2; the D is unclear. This CDR3 spans 17 amino acids. CDR1 is KGHSH, CDR2 LQKENI, per germline. Trimming stripped 3 bases from V and 4 bases from J, with 21 bases between. CDR3 sequence (DNA): TGTGCCAGCTCACCCAGCGGCGTCACGAGGGAAACCTATGGCTACACCTTC. Its translation: CASSPSGVTRETYGYTF.